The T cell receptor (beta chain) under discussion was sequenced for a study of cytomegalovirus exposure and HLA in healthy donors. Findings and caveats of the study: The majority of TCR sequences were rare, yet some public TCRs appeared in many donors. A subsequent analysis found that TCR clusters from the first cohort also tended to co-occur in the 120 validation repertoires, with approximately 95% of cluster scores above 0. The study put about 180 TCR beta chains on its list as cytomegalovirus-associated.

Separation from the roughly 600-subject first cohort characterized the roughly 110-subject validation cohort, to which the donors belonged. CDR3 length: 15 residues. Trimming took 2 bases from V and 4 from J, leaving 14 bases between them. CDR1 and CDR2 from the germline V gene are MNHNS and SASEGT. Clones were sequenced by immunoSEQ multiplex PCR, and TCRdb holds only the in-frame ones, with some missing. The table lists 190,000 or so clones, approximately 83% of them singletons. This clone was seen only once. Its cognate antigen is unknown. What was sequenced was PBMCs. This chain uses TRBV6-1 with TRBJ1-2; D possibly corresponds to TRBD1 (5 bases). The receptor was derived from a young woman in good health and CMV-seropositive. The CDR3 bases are TGTGCCAGCAGTGAAATTCTTGGGACTACCTATGGCTACACCTTC. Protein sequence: CASSEILGTTYGYTF.